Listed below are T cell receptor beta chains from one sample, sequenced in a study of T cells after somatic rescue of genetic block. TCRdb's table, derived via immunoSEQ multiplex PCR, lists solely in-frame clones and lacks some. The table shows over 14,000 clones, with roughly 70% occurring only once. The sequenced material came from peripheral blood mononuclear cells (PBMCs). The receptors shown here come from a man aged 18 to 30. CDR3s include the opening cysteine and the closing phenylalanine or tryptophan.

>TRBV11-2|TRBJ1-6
CASSFGQLSSYNSPLHF
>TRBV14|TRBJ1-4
CASSQNFATNEKLFF
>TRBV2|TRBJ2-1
CASSLGVATTNEQFF
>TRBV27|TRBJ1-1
CASSFGTGMRAFF
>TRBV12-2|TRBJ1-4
CASRLAAGGKRWNGANEKLFF
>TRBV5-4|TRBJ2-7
CASSLAGQAVSYEQYF
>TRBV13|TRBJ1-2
CASNGPTGSRGGNYGYTF
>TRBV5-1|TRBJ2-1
CASSFRTSGSSNEQFF
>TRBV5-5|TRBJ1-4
CASSPDRRTEKLFF
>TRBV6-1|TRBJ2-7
CASSELGHSYEQYF
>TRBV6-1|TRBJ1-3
CASSDRSSGNTIYF
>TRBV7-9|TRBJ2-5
CASSGTGVFQETQYF
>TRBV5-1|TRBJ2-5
CASSSLQETQYF
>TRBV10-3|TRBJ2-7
CAISPVQGAYEQYF
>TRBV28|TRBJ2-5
CASSQFPPRQYF
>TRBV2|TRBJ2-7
CASSWTSGDYEQYF
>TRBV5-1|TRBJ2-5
CASSSWDSSSQETQYF
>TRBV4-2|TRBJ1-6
CASSLRDRSSPLHF
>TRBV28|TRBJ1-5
CASRIGIHTKGPQHF
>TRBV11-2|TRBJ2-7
CASSLVRGSSYEQYF
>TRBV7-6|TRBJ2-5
CASSAVALAQYF
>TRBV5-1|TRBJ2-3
CASSSGSRLQEDTQYF
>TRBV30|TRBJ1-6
CAGSRVSGGSPLHF
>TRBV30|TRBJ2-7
CAWRSTGGYEQYF
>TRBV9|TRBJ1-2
CASSVGQGFNYGYTF
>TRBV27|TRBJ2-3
CASSLIQGRTDTQYF
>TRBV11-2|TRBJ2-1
CASSHPPGQDPHNEQFF
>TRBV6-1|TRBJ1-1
CASSPRTARGEAFF
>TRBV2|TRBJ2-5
CASSEQGVKTQYF
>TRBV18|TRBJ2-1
CASSPPPRNEQFF
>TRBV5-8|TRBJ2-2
CASSFYITGELFF
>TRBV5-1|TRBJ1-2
CASSLATGSNYGYTF
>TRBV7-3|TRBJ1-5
CASSVRGNQPQHF
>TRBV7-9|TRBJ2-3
CASSLVGDRATDTQYF
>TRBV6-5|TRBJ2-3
CASSTGLLTDTQYF
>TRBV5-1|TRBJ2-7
CASSLGQVYEQYF
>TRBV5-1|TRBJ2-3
CASRTVGDTQYF
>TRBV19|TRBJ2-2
CASSMIALAGNTGELFF
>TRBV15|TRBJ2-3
CATSRSPGPDTQYF
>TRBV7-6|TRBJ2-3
CASSLVGDTQYF
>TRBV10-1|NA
CASSGDLAYEQYF